This is a list of T cell receptor beta chains from one sample in a study of cytotoxic CD8 clonotypes in ibrutinib-treated CLL. Here immunoSEQ multiplex PCR was the method, and the copy in TCRdb shows in-frame clones only, minus some. The sample contains roughly 250,000 clones, around three quarters of which appear only once. This sample comprised PBMCs, obtained after 24 months of ibrutinib treatment. The receptors were gathered from a human donor with chronic lymphocytic leukemia. CDR3s include the opening cysteine and the closing phenylalanine or tryptophan. A D gene is named only where the DNA matches it firmly. The size of a clone is reported for some rows only, either as once, few or many, or as a class for expanded clones.

TGTGCCAGCAGTGCCCGACTAGCGGGAGGGCCAGATACGCAGTATTTT	CASSARLAGGPDTQYF	TRBJ2-3	-	TRBV27	TRBD2	16
TGTGCCACCAGCAGAGATAGCTTGGGACAGGGAGCCTACGAGCAGTACTTC	CATSRDSLGQGAYEQYF	TRBJ2-7	-	TRBV15	TRBD1	17
TGCAGCGTTGGAGTAGCGGGAGGATGGAATGAGCAGTTCTTC	CSVGVAGGWNEQFF	TRBJ2-1	-	TRBV29-1	TRBD2	14
TGTGCCAGCAGGGCTCCCGGGACAAGATATCAGCCCCAGCATTTT	CASRAPGTRYQPQHF	TRBJ1-5	-	TRBV28	-	15
TGTGCCAGCTCACCCAGCGTAGCGGGCCCAGATACGCAGTATTTT	CASSPSVAGPDTQYF	TRBJ2-3	-	TRBV18	TRBD2	15
TGTGCCAGCAGCTTAAGCAGGTCTACGGGGGAGCAGTACTTC	CASSLSRSTGEQYF	TRBJ2-7	-	TRBV5-4	-	14
TGTGCCAGCAGTTATCCGGGGGCGAGAGCTTTCTTT	CASSYPGARAFF	TRBJ1-1	-	TRBV6-5	-	12
TGTGCCAGCAGCGCGACTACTACTGGGGGGCAGTTCTTC	CASSATTTGGQFF	TRBJ2-1	-	TRBV9	-	13
TGTGCCAGCAGCTTAGACGGGCAAATTTACCGTGAGCAGTTCTTC	CASSLDGQIYREQFF	TRBJ2-1	-	TRBV7-8	-	15
TGTGCCAGCAGCCCCCGTGGACAGGGAGTGTTGAGGGACAATGAGCAGTTCTTC	CASSPRGQGVLRDNEQFF	TRBJ2-1	-	TRBV13	TRBD1	18
TGTGCCAGCAGCAATACTATAAGTTACGAGCAGTACTTC	CASSNTISYEQYF	TRBJ2-7	-	TRBV6-5	-	13
TGTGCCAGCTCACCGACAACAGGGTCCCCCTACGAGCAGTACTTC	CASSPTTGSPYEQYF	TRBJ2-7	-	TRBV18	-	15
TGCGCCAGCAGCTTGGCGACAGACGGGGAGCTGTTTTTT	CASSLATDGELFF	TRBJ2-2	few	TRBV5-1	-	13
TGTGCCAGCAGCGAGCCCAAGATTCTTGGATGTGCCCTATCCTACGAGCAGTACTTC	CASSEPKILGCALSYEQYF	TRBJ2-7	-	TRBV9	-	19
TGTGCCAGCCAATCGCCCATGAGGGGCCTCTACAATGAGCAGTTCTTC	CASQSPMRGLYNEQFF	TRBJ2-1	-	TRBV11-2	-	16
TGTGCTAGCAGCTCCAGAAACAAGAGGAGCGGGATCCACGGAGATACGCAGTATTTT	CASSSRNKRSGIHGDTQYF	TRBJ2-3	-	TRBV7-7	TRBD2	19
TGTGCCACCAGCACCCCCTCCCAACTAGCGCGGGCTAATGAGCAGTTCTTC	CATSTPSQLARANEQFF	TRBJ2-1	-	TRBV15	TRBD2	17
TGTGCCAGCACCCTTAGCGGGAGCGGGTACGAGCAGTACTTC	CASTLSGSGYEQYF	TRBJ2-7	-	TRBV6-6	TRBD2	14
TGTGCCTGCCAACTAGGCGGGAGGTACAATGAGCAGTTCTTC	CACQLGGRYNEQFF	TRBJ2-1	-	TRBV30	TRBD2	14
TGTGCCAGCAGTTACTTCAGATCCCTGAACACTGAAGCTTTCTTT	CASSYFRSLNTEAFF	TRBJ1-1	few	TRBV6-5	-	15
TGTGCCTGGAGTGTAAGCACTGGCAATCAGCCCCAGCATTTT	CAWSVSTGNQPQHF	TRBJ1-5	few	TRBV30	-	14
TGTGCCAGCAGTTACTTAGGGGGAGTGGTGGTTGAGCAGTACTTC	CASSYLGGVVVEQYF	TRBJ2-7	-	TRBV6-6	-	15
TGTGCCAGCAGTTATGAGGACTCCTACGAGCAGTACTTC	CASSYEDSYEQYF	TRBJ2-7	once	TRBV28	-	13
TGTGCCAGCAGCTCCCGACTAGCGTATGAGCAGTTCTTC	CASSSRLAYEQFF	TRBJ2-1	-	TRBV13	TRBD2	13
TGTGCCAGTCCCGGAGCGGGGACCTACGAGCAGTACTTC	CASPGAGTYEQYF	TRBJ2-7	few	TRBV19	TRBD2	13
TGTGCCAGCAGTTTGGGACAGGGGGCCCCGACATCTTCTCTAGGGTACTTC	CASSLGQGAPTSSLGYF	TRBJ2-5	-	TRBV28	TRBD1	17
TGTGCCAGCAGCTACGACCGCTTCTCCTACGAGCAGTACTTC	CASSYDRFSYEQYF	TRBJ2-7	-	TRBV11-2	-	14